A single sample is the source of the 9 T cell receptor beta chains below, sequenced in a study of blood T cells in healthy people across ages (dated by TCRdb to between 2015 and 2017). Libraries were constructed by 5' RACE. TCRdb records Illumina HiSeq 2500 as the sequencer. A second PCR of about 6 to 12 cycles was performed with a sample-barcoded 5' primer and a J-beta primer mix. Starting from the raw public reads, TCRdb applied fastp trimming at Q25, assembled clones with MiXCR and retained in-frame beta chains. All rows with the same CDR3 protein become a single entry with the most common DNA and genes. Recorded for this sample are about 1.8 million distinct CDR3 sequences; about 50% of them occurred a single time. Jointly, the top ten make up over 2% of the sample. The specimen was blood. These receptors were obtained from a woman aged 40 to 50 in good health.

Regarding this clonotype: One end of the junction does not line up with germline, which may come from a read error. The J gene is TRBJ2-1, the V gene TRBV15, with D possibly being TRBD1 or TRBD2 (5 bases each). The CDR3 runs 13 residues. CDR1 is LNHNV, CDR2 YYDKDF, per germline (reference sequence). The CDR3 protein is CATSGEGCNEQFF. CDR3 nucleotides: TGTGCCACCAGCGGAGAGGGGTGCAATGAGCAGTTCTTC.

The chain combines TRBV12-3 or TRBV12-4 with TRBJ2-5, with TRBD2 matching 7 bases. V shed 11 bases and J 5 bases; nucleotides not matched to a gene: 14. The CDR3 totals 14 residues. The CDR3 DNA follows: TGTGCCGGCAAGGGTCGGGGAGGGGAGGAGACCCAGTACTTC. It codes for CAGKGRGGEETQYF.

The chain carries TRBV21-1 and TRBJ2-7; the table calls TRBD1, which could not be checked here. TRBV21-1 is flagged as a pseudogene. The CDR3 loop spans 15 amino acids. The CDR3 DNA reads TGTGCCGGCAGCAAAGCGACAGGGGTAGCCTACGAGCAGTACTTC. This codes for CAGSKATGVAYEQYF.

The CDR3 coding sequence is TGCGCCAGCAGCTTGGCCGGGACAGGGGTATCAGATACGCAGTATTTT. This gives the protein CASSLAGTGVSDTQYF. The chain is built from TRBV5-1 and TRBJ2-3; TRBD1 aligns across 10 bases. Per the germline V gene, CDR1 is SGHRS and CDR2 is YFSETQ. The CDR3 extends over 16 amino acids. J was trimmed by 4 bases and V by 0 bases; bases with no gene match: 5. Using reference TRBV5-1 and TRBJ2-3 for the parts outside the CDR3, the full variable domain is KAGVTQTPRYLIKTRGQQVTLSCSPISGHRSVSWYQQTPGQGLQFLFEYFSETQRNKGNFPGRFSGRQFSNSRSEMNVSTLELGDSALYLCASSLAGTGVSDTQYFGPGTRLTVL.

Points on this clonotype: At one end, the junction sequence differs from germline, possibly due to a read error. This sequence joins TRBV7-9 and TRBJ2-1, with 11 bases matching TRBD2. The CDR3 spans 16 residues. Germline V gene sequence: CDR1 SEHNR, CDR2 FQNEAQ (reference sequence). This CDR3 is CASSLGTSGSYNEQFF. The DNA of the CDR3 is TGCGCCAGCAGCTTGGGGACTAGCGGCTCCTACAATGAGCAGTTCTTC.

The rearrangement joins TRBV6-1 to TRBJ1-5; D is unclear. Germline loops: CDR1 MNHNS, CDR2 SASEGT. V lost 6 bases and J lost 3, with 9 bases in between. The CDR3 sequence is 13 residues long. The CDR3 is CASRSEVNQPQHF. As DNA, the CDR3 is TGTGCCAGCAGATCCGAGGTCAATCAGCCCCAGCATTTT.

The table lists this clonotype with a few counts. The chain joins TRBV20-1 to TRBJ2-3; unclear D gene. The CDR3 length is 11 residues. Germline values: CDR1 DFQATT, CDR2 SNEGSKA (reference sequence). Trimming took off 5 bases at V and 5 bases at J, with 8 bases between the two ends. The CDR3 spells CSASTVDTQYF. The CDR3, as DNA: TGCAGTGCTTCAACAGTAGATACGCAGTATTTT.

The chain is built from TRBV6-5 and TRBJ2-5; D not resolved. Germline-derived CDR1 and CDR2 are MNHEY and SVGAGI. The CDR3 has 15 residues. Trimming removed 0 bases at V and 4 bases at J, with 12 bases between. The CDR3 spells CASSYSLNSRETQYF. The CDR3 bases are TGTGCCAGCAGTTACTCGTTGAACAGTCGAGAGACCCAGTACTTC.

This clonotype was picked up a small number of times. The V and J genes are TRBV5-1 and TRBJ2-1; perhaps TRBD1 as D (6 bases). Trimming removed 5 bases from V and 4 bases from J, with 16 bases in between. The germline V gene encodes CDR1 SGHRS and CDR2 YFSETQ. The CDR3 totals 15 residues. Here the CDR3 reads CASRGLQGPYNEQFF. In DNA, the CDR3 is TGCGCCAGCAGGGGGTTACAGGGCCCTTACAATGAGCAGTTCTTC.